This entry lists 23 T cell receptor beta chains sequenced from one sample in a study of blood T cell repertoires in COVID-19. Sequencing was performed with immunoSEQ multiplex PCR; in TCRdb, only in-frame clones are kept and a portion is missing. The table lists about 260,000 clones, around 86% of them singletons. The specimen was peripheral blood. Receptors were obtained from a man in his late teens or twenties with active or convalescent COVID-19.

The chain carries TRBV2 and TRBJ2-2; 11 bases map to TRBD2. Trimming removed 1 base from V and 5 bases from J; junction bases left unmatched: 0. Germline V CDR1 and CDR2: SNHLY, FYNNEI. CDR3 length: 15 amino acids. As DNA, the CDR3 is TGTGCCAGCAGTGAAGGGACTAGCGGGACCGGGGAGCTGTTTTTT. Translated, it gives CASSEGTSGTGELFF.

V usage is TRBV27 and J usage is TRBJ2-1; TRBD1 agrees at 8 bases. Germline V gives CDR1 MNHEY, CDR2 SMNVEV (reference sequence). This CDR3 has 14 amino acids. Trimming cost V 8 bases and J 4 bases; bases outside gene matches: 7. As DNA, the CDR3 is TGTGCCAGCGGAGTCGGGACAGGTTACAATGAGCAGTTCTTC. Translation: CASGVGTGYNEQFF.

The J gene is TRBJ2-7, the V gene TRBV5-1; TRBD1 is a possible D gene (6 bases). Germline CDR1 SGHRS, CDR2 YFSETQ. This CDR3 spans 12 amino acids. V was shortened by 3 bases and J by 3 bases, with 7 bases between the two germline ends. The DNA of the CDR3 is TGCGCCAGCAGCTCGGGACACTACGAGCAGTACTTC. Its translation is CASSSGHYEQYF. Variable domain in full (rest from reference TRBV5-1 and TRBJ2-7): KAGVTQTPRYLIKTRGQQVTLSCSPISGHRSVSWYQQTPGQGLQFLFEYFSETQRNKGNFPGRFSGRQFSNSRSEMNVSTLELGDSALYLCASSSGHYEQYFGPGTRLTVT.

This clone has only one observation. V and J are TRBV6-5 and TRBJ2-4; 7 positions agree with TRBD1. After removal of 6 bases from V and 4 bases from J, the junction contained 9 bases not matched to a gene. The CDR3 covers 15 residues. Looked up from germline, CDR1 is MNHEY and CDR2 is SVGAGI. The CDR3 loop is CASRAGQDGKNIQYF. The CDR3 DNA reads as TGTGCCAGCAGGGCCGGACAGGACGGGAAAAACATTCAGTACTTC.

The rearrangement uses TRBV2 and TRBJ2-7; 8 nucleotides agree with TRBD1. This CDR3 spans 12 amino acids. V lost 5 bases, J lost 7 bases, and 4 bases stayed unmatched. Germline CDR1 is SNHLY and CDR2 is FYNNEI. The CDR3: CASSRTGREQYF. The DNA of the CDR3 is TGTGCCAGCAGTCGGACAGGGCGGGAGCAGTACTTC.

This chain links TRBV29-1 with TRBJ2-2; 9 positions match TRBD1. The germline V gene has CDR1 SQVTM and CDR2 ANQGSEA. The CDR3 has 16 residues. The ends lost 2 bases at V and 7 bases at J; junction bases unmatched: 11. CDR3 nucleotide sequence: TGCAGCGTTGAACGAGGACAGGGGATCGGTATCGGGGAGCTGTTTTTT. As protein: CSVERGQGIGIGELFF.

The V and J genes are TRBV19 and TRBJ2-6, with D possibly TRBD2 on 5 matching bases. Germline V CDR1 and CDR2: LNHDA, SQIVND (reference sequence). The CDR3 consists of 17 residues. V lost 6 bases and J 0 bases, leaving 15 bases between the germline ends. CDR3 residues: CASRGVEASSGANVLTF. The CDR3 nucleotides read TGTGCCAGTAGAGGCGTGGAGGCCAGCTCTGGGGCCAACGTCCTGACTTTC.

CDR3 DNA sequence: TGTGCCAGCAGACCAACAGGGTGGAACACTGAAGCTTTCTTT. The encoded protein is CASRPTGWNTEAFF. The genes are TRBV6-5 and TRBJ1-1; maybe TRBD1 (6 bases). Germline assignment: CDR1 MNHEY and CDR2 SVGAGI. V was shortened by 6 bases and J by 1 base, with 12 bases between the two germline ends. This CDR3 contains 14 residues.

The chain couples TRBV27 to TRBJ1-2; TRBD1 matches at 12 bases. The CDR3 is made up of 13 amino acids. Germline V gives CDR1 MNHEY, CDR2 SMNVEV (reference sequence). Trimming took 7 bases from V and 8 from J; bases not matched to a gene: 5. The CDR3 is CASTFGTGGGYTF. The CDR3 DNA reads TGTGCCAGCACTTTTGGGACAGGGGGCGGCTACACCTTC.

This clone was counted between two and nine times. The chain couples TRBV6-5 to TRBJ1-1; D is perhaps TRBD1 (5 bases). V was cut by 6 bases and J by 11 bases, with 19 bases left in between. The CDR3 covers 13 residues. Germline assignment: CDR1 MNHEY and CDR2 SVGAGI. The CDR3 reads CASSLRGLESAFF. The CDR3 DNA sequence: TGTGCCAGCAGCCTAAGGGGCTTAGAAAGTGCTTTCTTT.

The chain couples TRBV7-2 to TRBJ2-1; a weak D match, TRBD2 (5 bases). The V gene lost 2 bases and the J gene lost 5 bases, with 13 bases spanning the gap. The CDR3 contains 15 residues. From germline, CDR1 is SGHTA and CDR2 FQGNSA. In nucleotides, the CDR3 is TGTGCCAGCAGCTTACGGCGGGTACTTAACAATGAGCAGTTCTTC. Translated: CASSLRRVLNNEQFF.

V gene TRBV24-1 combines with J gene TRBJ2-1, with 7 bases matching TRBD1. The CDR3 consists of 16 residues. The germline V gene has CDR1 KGHDR and CDR2 SFDVKD. J gave up 2 bases and V 9 bases, and 12 bases lay outside the gene matches. CDR3 loop: CATEPGTGTAYNEQFF. CDR3 bases: TGTGCCACCGAGCCTGGAACCGGGACAGCCTACAATGAGCAGTTCTTC.

This clone appeared once. The chain uses TRBV18 and TRBJ1-1; D is possibly TRBD1 (6 bases). There are 17 residues in the CDR3. The germline CDR1 and CDR2 sequences are KGHSH and LQKENI. The V gene lost 2 bases and the J gene lost 1 base, with 17 bases spanning the gap. The CDR3 here is CASSPGGGRGWNTEAFF. In nucleotides, the CDR3 is TGTGCCAGCTCACCAGGCGGGGGGCGGGGTTGGAACACTGAAGCTTTCTTT. The complete variable domain, with remaining parts taken from reference TRBV18 and TRBJ1-1, reads NAGVMQNPRHLVRRRGQEARLRCSPMKGHSHVYWYRQLPEEGLKFMVYLQKENIIDESGMPKERFSAEFPKEGPSILRIQQVVRGDSAAYFCASSPGGGRGWNTEAFFGQGTRLTVV.

This sequence joins TRBV12-5 and TRBJ2-7, with D tentatively TRBD1 (6 bases). Germline V CDR1 and CDR2: LGHNT, FRNRAP. The V end was cut by 5 bases, the J end by 7 bases, with 18 bases between. The CDR3 is 14 amino acids. CDR3 DNA: TGTGCTAGTGGTCCCAGGGGTCGTCTGGAGGAGCAGTACTTC. Protein: CASGPRGRLEEQYF.

This chain uses TRBV24-1 with TRBJ2-2, with D possibly being TRBD1 (5 bases). Trimming took 5 bases from V and 1 from J, leaving 7 bases between them. Germline V CDR1 and CDR2: KGHDR, SFDVKD. The CDR3 has 14 residues. The DNA of the CDR3 is TGTGCCACCAGTGTCGACAGGAACACCGGGGAGCTGTTTTTT. Residues: CATSVDRNTGELFF.

V gene TRBV30 combines with J gene TRBJ1-2; D unclear. The CDR3 spans 14 residues. Trimming left V 4 bases short and J 7 bases short, with 19 bases between. Germline CDR1 and CDR2: GTSNPN and SVGIG (reference sequence). For the CDR3, the DNA is TGTGCCTGGACCCCCGCGGGGATAGTCGGTGGCTACACCTTC. It is translated as CAWTPAGIVGGYTF.

V gene TRBV9 combines with J gene TRBJ2-7; 10 bases agree with TRBD2. Germline V gives CDR1 SGDLS, CDR2 YYNGEE. The CDR3 loop spans 14 amino acids. The J segment lost 7 bases and the V segment lost 4 bases, leaving 8 bases of the junction unmatched. The chain's CDR3 is CASSFLAGAGEQYF. As DNA, the CDR3 is TGTGCCAGCAGCTTCCTAGCGGGAGCAGGAGAGCAGTACTTC.

CDR3: CASSIGRGQKRTEAFF. CDR3 bases: TGTGCCAGTAGTATAGGGAGGGGACAGAAGAGGACTGAAGCTTTCTTT. This chain uses TRBV19 with TRBJ1-1; 7 bases are a match to TRBD1. CDR1 LNHDA and CDR2 SQIVND come from the germline V gene (reference sequence). The junction had 10 bases not matched to a gene; V was cut back by 1 base and J by 5 bases. The CDR3 extends over 16 amino acids. Complete variable domain (other parts from reference TRBV19 and TRBJ1-1): DGGITQSPKYLFRKEGQNVTLSCEQNLNHDAMYWYRQDPGQGLRLIYYSQIVNDFQKGDIAEGYSVSREKKESFPLTVTSAQKNPTAFYLCASSIGRGQKRTEAFFGQGTRLTVV.

This clone has at least ten counts. The chain has TRBV19 and TRBJ1-3; D gene uncertain. Deletions cut 2 bases from V and 0 bases from J, with 11 bases between. Germline-derived CDR1 and CDR2 are LNHDA and SQIVND (reference sequence). The length of the CDR3 is 16 residues. In nucleotides, the CDR3 is TGTGCCAGTAGTATAATTCCGAGGAGCTCTGGAAACACCATATATTTT. Protein product: CASSIIPRSSGNTIYF.

The chain carries TRBV10-2 and TRBJ1-5, with D possibly being TRBD1 (5 bases). The CDR3 is 13 residues long. V lost 3 bases to trimming and J lost 6 bases, with 9 bases between them. Germline V gene lookup returns CDR1 WSHSY and CDR2 SAAADI. CDR3 in DNA: TGCGCCAGCAGTGATAGCGGGGCTCAGCCCCAGCATTTT. This translates into CASSDSGAQPQHF.

This chain's CDR3 is CSVESRGTEAFF. In DNA, the CDR3 is TGCAGCGTTGAGAGCAGGGGCACTGAAGCTTTCTTT. This chain uses TRBV29-1 with TRBJ1-1; TRBD1 is a possible D gene (6 bases). Per germline, CDR1 SQVTM and CDR2 ANQGSEA. The V end lost 3 bases, the J end lost 4 bases, and 9 bases lay between the germline ends. The CDR3 loop spans 12 amino acids. Full variable domain (remainder filled in from reference TRBV29-1 and TRBJ1-1): SAVISQKPSRDICQRGTSLTIQCQVDSQVTMMFWYRQQPGQSLTLIATANQGSEATYESGFVIDKFPISRPNLTFSTLTVSNMSPEDSSIYLCSVESRGTEAFFGQGTRLTVV.

This clone was picked up many times. The V and J genes are TRBV12-3 or TRBV12-4 and TRBJ2-3; no clear D gene. This CDR3 is 11 amino acids long. Deletions cut 6 bases from V and 2 bases from J, with 3 bases between. In nucleotides, the CDR3 is TGTGCCAGCAGGTACACAGATACGCAGTATTTT. This translates into CASRYTDTQYF.

This chain connects TRBV2 to TRBJ2-3, with TRBD1 identical over 10 bases. The germline CDR1 and CDR2 sequences are SNHLY and FYNNEI. This CDR3 has 13 amino acids. V was clipped by 10 bases and J by 1 base; unmatched bases: 2. The CDR3 DNA reads TGTGCCAACGACAGGGGGCGCACAGATACGCAGTATTTT. It translates to CANDRGRTDTQYF. Filled out from reference TRBV2 and TRBJ2-3, the complete variable domain reads EPEVTQTPSHQVTQMGQEVILRCVPISNHLYFYWYRQILGQKVEFLVSFYNNEISEKSEIFDDQFSVERPDGSNFTLKIRSTKLEDSAMYFCANDRGRTDTQYFGPGTRLTVL.